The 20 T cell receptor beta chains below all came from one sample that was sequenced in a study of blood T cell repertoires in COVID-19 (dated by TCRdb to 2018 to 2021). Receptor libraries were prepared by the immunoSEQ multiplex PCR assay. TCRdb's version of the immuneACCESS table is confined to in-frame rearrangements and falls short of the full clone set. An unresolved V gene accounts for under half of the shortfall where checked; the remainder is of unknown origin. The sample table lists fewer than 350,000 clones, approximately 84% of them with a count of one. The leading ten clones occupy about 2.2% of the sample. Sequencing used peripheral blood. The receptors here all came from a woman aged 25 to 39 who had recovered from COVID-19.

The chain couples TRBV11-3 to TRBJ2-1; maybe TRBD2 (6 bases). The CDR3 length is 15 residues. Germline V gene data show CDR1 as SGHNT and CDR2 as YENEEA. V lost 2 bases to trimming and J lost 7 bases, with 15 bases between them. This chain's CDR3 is CASSLLSGEGNEQFF. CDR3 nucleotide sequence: TGTGCCAGCAGCTTACTGTCGGGAGAGGGGAATGAGCAGTTCTTC.

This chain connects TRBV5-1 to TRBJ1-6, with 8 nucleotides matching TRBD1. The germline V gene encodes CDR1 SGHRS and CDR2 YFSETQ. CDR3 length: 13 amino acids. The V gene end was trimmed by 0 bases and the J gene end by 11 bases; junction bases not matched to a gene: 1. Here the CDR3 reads CASSLGTGPPLHF. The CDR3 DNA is TGCGCCAGCAGCTTGGGGACAGGGCCACCCCTCCACTTT.

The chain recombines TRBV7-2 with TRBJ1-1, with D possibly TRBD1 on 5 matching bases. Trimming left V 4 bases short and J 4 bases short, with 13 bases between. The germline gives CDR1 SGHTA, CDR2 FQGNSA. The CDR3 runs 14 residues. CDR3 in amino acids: CASSSTRVGTEAFF. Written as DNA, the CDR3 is TGTGCCAGCAGCTCCACCAGGGTTGGCACTGAAGCTTTCTTT. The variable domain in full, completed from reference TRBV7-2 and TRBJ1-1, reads GAGVSQSPSNKVTEKGKDVELRCDPISGHTALYWYRQSLGQGLEFLIYFQGNSAPDKSGLPSDRFSAERTGGSVSTLTIQRTQQEDSAVYLCASSSTRVGTEAFFGQGTRLTVV.

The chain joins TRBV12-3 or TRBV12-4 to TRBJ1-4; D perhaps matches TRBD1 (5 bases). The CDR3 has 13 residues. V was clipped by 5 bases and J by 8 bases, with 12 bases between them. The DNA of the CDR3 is TGTGCCAGCAGTGGGACTCTGGAAGAAAAACTGTTTTTT. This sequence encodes CASSGTLEEKLFF.

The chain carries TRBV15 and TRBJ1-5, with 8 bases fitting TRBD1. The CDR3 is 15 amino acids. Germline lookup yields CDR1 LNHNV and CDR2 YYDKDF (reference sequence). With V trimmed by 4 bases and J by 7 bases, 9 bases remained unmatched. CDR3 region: CATSKDRGVGQPQHF. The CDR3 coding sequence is TGTGCCACCAGCAAAGACAGGGGAGTAGGGCAGCCCCAGCATTTT.

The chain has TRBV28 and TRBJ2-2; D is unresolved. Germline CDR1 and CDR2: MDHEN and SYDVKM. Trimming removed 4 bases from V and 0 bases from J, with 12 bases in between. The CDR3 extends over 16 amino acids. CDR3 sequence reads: CASSSLADANTGELFF. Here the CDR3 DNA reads TGTGCCAGCAGTTCTTTAGCAGACGCGAACACCGGGGAGCTGTTTTTT.

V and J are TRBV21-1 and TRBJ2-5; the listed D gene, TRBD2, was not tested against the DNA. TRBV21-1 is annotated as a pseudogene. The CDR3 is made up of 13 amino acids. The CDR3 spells CAILAGVGETQYF. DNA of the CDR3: TGTGCCATCCTCGCGGGGGTCGGAGAGACCCAGTACTTC.

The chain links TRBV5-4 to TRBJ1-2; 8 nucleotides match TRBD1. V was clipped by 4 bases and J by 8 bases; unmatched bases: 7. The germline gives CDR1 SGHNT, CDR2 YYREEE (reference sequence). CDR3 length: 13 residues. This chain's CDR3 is CASSLDRASGYTF. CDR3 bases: TGTGCCAGCAGCCTGGACAGGGCCTCCGGCTACACCTTC. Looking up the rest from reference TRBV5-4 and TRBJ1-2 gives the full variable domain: ETGVTQSPTHLIKTRGQQVTLRCSSQSGHNTVSWYQQALGQGPQFIFQYYREEENGRGNFPPRFSGLQFPNYSSELNVNALELDDSALYLCASSLDRASGYTFGSGTRLTVV.

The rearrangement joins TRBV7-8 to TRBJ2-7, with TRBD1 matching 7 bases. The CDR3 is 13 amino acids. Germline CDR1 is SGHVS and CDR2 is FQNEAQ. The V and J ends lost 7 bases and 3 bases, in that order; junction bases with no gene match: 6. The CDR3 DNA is TGTGCCAGCAACCGGGACAGAGACTACGAGCAGTACTTC. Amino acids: CASNRDRDYEQYF.

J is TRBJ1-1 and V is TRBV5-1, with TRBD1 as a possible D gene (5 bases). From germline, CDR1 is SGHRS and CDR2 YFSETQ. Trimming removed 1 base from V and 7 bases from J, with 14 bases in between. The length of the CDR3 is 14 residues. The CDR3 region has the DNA TGCGCCAGCAGCTTGAGGTCAGGGAATAGTGAAGCTTTCTTT. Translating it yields CASSLRSGNSEAFF.

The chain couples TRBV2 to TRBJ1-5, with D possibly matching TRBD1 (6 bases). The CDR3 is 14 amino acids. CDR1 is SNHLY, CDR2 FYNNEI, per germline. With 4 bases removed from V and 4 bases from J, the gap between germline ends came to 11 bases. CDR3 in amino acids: CASSGGPENQPQHF. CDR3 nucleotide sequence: TGTGCCAGCAGTGGGGGGCCGGAAAATCAGCCCCAGCATTTT.

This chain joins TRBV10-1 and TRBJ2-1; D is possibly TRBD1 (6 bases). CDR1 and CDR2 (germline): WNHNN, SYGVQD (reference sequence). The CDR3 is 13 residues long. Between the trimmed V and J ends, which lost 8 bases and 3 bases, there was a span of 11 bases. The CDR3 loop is CASGPGVYNEQFF. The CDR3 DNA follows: TGCGCCAGCGGCCCAGGGGTCTACAATGAGCAGTTCTTC.

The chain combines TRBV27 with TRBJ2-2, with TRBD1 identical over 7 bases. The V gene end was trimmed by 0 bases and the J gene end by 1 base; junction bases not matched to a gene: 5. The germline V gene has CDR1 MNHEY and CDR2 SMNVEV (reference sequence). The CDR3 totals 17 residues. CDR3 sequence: CASSLSSGTVNTGELFF. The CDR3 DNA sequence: TGTGCCAGCAGTTTATCTTCCGGGACAGTGAACACCGGGGAGCTGTTTTTT.

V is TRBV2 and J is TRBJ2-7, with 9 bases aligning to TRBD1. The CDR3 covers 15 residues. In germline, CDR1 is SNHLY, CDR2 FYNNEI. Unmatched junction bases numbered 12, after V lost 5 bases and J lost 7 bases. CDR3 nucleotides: TGTGCCAGCAGTATACTGGGACAGGGATTTGGGGAGCAGTACTTC. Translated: CASSILGQGFGEQYF.

This chain's CDR3 is CASSSGTSTGELFF. The CDR3 DNA reads TGTGCCAGCAGCTCTGGGACATCAACCGGGGAGCTGTTTTTT. V gene TRBV7-2 combines with J gene TRBJ2-2; maybe TRBD1 (6 bases). The CDR3 spans 14 residues. V lost 4 bases and J lost 5, with 11 bases in between. The germline V gene has CDR1 SGHTA and CDR2 FQGNSA.

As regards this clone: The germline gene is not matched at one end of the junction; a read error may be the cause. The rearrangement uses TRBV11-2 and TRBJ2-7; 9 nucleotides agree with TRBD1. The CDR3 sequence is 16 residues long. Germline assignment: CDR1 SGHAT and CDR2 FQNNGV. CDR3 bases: TGTGCCAGCAGCTTAAGGTTCACAGGGGGCGCCGGGAGTAAAATCTTC. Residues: CASSLRFTGGAGSKIF.

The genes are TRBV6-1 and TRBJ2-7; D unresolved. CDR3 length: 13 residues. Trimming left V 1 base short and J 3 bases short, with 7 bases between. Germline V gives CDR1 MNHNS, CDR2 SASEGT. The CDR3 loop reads CASSEGRYYEQYF. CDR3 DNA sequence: TGTGCCAGCAGTGAAGGGCGGTACTACGAGCAGTACTTC.

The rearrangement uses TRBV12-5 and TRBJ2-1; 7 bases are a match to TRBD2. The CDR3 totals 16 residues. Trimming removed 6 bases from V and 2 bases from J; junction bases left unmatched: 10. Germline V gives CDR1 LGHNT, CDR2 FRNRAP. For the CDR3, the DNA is TGTGCTAGTGGCTCCCCCTACGGGGGGACCTACAATGAGCAGTTCTTC. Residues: CASGSPYGGTYNEQFF.

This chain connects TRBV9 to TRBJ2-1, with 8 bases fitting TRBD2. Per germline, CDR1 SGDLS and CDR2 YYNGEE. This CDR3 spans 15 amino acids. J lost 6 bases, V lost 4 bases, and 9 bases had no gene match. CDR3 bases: TGTGCCAGCAGCCCCCAAGCGGGAGCGGGCAATGAGCAGTTCTTC. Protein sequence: CASSPQAGAGNEQFF.

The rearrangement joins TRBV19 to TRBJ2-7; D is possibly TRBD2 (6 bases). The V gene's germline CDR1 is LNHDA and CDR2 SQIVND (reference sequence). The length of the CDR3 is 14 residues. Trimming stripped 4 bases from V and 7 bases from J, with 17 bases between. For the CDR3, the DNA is TGTGCCAGTAGTACCCGGGGAGGAGGAGTAGAGCAGTACTTC. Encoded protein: CASSTRGGGVEQYF.